One and the same sample provided the 9 T cell receptor beta chains below, sequenced in a study of T cell responses to AZD1222 COVID-19 vaccine. TCRdb keeps only in-frame clones here, not all; method: immunoSEQ multiplex PCR. This table holds some 150,000 clones, 87% found once. The sample here was peripheral blood, taken 28 days after the second AZD1222 dose. Receptors originate from an adult who received the AZD1222 COVID-19 vaccine.

This sequence joins TRBV7-8 and TRBJ2-7; D is possibly TRBD2 (6 bases). Per the germline V gene, CDR1 is SGHVS and CDR2 is FQNEAQ. Between the trimmed V and J ends, which lost 5 bases and 1 base, there was a span of 9 bases. This CDR3 region has 13 residues. CDR3 nucleotide sequence: TGTGCCAGCAGCCGTGGAGGGTCCTACGAGCAGTACTTC. It encodes CASSRGGSYEQYF.

This clone has just one count. The J gene is TRBJ2-3, the V gene TRBV7-2; 10 bases are shared with TRBD2. The CDR3 extends over 15 amino acids. Per the germline V gene, CDR1 is SGHTA and CDR2 is FQGNSA. J was trimmed by 2 bases and V by 6 bases; bases with no gene match: 5. For the CDR3, the DNA is TGTGCCAGCAGACTAGCGGGACAAATCACAGATACGCAGTATTTT. Translated, it gives CASRLAGQITDTQYF.

This chain links TRBV28 with TRBJ2-3, with D uncertain. The V end lost 6 bases, the J end lost 1 base, and 11 bases lay between the germline ends. Germline V gene sequence: CDR1 MDHEN, CDR2 SYDVKM. This CDR3 has 14 amino acids. This CDR3 reads CASRRSGRTDTQYF. The CDR3 DNA follows: TGTGCCAGCAGACGGTCGGGCCGCACAGATACGCAGTATTTT.

The CDR3 sequence is CASSYQDRGETQYF. The CDR3 nucleotides are TGTGCCAGCAGCTACCAGGACAGGGGGGAGACCCAGTACTTC. The chain carries TRBV9 and TRBJ2-5, with 10 bases lining up with TRBD1. CDR1 and CDR2 (germline): SGDLS, YYNGEE. Unmatched junction bases numbered 5, after V lost 4 bases and J lost 5 bases. The CDR3 is 14 residues long.

V and J are TRBV28 and TRBJ1-1, with D unresolved. Germline-derived CDR1 and CDR2 are MDHEN and SYDVKM. V was cut by 1 base and J by 0 bases, with 15 bases left in between. The CDR3 is 17 residues long. CDR3 sequence (DNA): TGTGCCAGCAGTTTATTCCCGCTAGGAAACATGAACACTGAAGCTTTCTTT. Translating it yields CASSLFPLGNMNTEAFF. The whole variable domain, remainder taken from reference TRBV28 and TRBJ1-1, is DVKVTQSSRYLVKRTGEKVFLECVQDMDHENMFWYRQDPGLGLRLIYFSYDVKMKEKGDIPEGYSVSREKKERFSLILESASTNQTSMYLCASSLFPLGNMNTEAFFGQGTRLTVV.

This chain connects TRBV7-2 to TRBJ2-1, with D perhaps matching TRBD1 (6 bases). The CDR3 is 15 amino acids. Trimming took off 4 bases at V and 4 bases at J, with 14 bases between the two ends. CDR1 and CDR2 (germline): SGHTA, FQGNSA. CDR3 amino acids: CASSSTRGLYNEQFF. CDR3 in DNA: TGTGCCAGCAGCTCGACCAGGGGTTTGTACAATGAGCAGTTCTTC.

This chain links TRBV6-4 with TRBJ2-2; 13 bases are shared with TRBD2. V shed 5 bases and J 3 bases; nucleotides not matched to a gene: 12. CDR1 is MRHNA and CDR2 is SNTAGT in the germline V gene. This CDR3 region has 19 residues. CDR3 DNA: TGTGCCAGCAGTAGGACTAGCGGGAGTAGAGTTGGCGACACCGGGGAGCTGTTTTTT. It is translated as CASSRTSGSRVGDTGELFF.

The chain uses TRBV4-2 and TRBJ2-4, with D perhaps TRBD2 (6 bases). Deletions cut 0 bases from V and 10 bases from J, with 13 bases between. Germline CDR1 and CDR2: LGHNA and YNFKEQ. The CDR3 length is 14 residues. As DNA, the CDR3 is TGTGCCAGCAGCCAAGATTTAACCGGGACTATTCAGTACTTC. Translated, it gives CASSQDLTGTIQYF.

The chain employs TRBV11-1 and TRBJ1-1; 9 positions match TRBD1. The CDR3 has 16 amino acids. CDR1 SGHAT and CDR2 FQDESV come from the germline V gene (reference sequence). V lost 6 bases and J lost 4; bases outside the gene matches: 12. CDR3 DNA: TGTGCCAGCAGTTCTCAGGCGGGACAGGGCACCACTGAAGCTTTCTTT. Its translation: CASSSQAGQGTTEAFF.